This T cell receptor (beta chain) stems from a study of blood T cell repertoires in COVID-19. Sequencing used immunoSEQ multiplex PCR; TCRdb keeps in-frame clones, though not all of them. This repertoire shows about 56,000 clones, roughly 83% found once; its top ten account for about 16%. The junction had 6 bases not matched to a gene; V was cut back by 5 bases and J by 5 bases. This CDR3 contains 13 residues. Per germline, CDR1 SSHAT and CDR2 FNYEAQ (reference sequence). The chain has TRBV7-7 and TRBJ2-7; 7 nucleotides line up with TRBD1. Material for sequencing was peripheral blood. The source is a man in his 60s with COVID-19, enrolled during active disease. CDR3 residues: CASSTDRDDEQYF. CDR3 in DNA: TGTGCCAGCAGCACCGACAGGGACGACGAGCAGTACTTC.